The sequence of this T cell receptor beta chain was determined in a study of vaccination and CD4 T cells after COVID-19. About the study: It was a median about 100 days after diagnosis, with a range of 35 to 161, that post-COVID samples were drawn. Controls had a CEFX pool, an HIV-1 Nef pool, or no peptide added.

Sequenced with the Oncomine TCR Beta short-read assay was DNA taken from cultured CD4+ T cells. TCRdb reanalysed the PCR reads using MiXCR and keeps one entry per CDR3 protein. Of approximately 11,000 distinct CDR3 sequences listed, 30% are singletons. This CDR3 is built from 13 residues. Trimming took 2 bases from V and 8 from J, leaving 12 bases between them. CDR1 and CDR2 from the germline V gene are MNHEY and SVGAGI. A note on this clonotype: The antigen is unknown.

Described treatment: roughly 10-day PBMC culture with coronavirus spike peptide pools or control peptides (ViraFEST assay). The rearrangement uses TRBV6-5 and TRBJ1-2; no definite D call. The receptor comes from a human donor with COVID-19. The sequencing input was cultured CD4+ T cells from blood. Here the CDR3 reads CASSYVGFGGYTF. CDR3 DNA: TGTGCCAGCAGTTACGTAGGGTTTGGGGGCTACACCTTC.